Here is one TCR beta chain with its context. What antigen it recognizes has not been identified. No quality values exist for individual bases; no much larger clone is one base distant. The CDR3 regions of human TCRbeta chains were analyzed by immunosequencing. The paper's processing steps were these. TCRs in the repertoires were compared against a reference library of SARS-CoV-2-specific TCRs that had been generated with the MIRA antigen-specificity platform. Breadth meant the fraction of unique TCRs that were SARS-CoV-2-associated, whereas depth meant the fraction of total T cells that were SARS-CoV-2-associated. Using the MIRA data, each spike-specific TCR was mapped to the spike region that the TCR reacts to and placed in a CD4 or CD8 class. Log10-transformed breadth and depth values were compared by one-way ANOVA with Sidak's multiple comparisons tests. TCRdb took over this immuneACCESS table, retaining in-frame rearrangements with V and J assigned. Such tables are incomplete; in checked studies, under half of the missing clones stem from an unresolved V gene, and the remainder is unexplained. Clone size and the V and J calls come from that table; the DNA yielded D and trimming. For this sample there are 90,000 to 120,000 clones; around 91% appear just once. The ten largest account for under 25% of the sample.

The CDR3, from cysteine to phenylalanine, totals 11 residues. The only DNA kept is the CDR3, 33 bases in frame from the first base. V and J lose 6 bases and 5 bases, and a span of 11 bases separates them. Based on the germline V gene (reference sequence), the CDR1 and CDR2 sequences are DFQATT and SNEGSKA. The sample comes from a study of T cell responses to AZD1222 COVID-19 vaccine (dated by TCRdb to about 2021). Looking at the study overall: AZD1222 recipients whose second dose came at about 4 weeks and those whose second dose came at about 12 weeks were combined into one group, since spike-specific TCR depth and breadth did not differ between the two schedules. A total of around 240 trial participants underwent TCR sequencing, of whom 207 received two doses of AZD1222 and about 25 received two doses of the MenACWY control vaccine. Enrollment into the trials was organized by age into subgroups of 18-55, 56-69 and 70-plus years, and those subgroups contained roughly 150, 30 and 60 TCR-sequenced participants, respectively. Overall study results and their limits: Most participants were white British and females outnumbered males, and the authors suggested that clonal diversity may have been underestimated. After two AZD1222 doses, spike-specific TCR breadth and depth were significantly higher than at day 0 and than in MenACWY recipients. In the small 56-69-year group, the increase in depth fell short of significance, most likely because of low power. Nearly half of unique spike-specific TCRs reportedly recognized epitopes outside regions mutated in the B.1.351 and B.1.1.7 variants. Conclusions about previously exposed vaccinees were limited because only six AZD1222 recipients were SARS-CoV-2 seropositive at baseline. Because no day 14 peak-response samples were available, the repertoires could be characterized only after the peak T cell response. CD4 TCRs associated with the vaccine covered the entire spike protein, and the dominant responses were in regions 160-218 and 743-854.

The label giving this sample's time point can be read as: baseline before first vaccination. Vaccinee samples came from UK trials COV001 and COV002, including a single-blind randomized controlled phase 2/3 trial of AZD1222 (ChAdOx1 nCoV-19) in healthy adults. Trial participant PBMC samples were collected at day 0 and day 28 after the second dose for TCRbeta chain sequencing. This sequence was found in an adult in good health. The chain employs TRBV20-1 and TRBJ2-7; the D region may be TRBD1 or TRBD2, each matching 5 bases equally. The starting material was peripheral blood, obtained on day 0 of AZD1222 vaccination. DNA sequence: TGCAGTGCCAGTCGGGGCCACGAGCAGTACTTC. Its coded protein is CSASRGHEQYF.